Below, 3 T cell receptor beta chains from the same sample are listed, as sequenced in a study of cytomegalovirus exposure and HLA in healthy donors. Sequencing was performed with immunoSEQ multiplex PCR; in TCRdb, only in-frame clones are kept and a portion is missing. The sample holds approximately 150,000 clones, 91% seen once. Material for sequencing was PBMCs. The receptor source for this set is a woman aged 18-30 years in good health and CMV-seropositive.

The J gene is TRBJ2-1, the V gene TRBV9; 11 bases fit TRBD2. With 3 bases clipped from V and 6 bases from J, the junction kept 5 bases outside the gene matches. The CDR3 runs to 15 residues. Germline assignment: CDR1 SGDLS and CDR2 YYNGEE. The DNA for the CDR3 is TGTGCCAGCAGCGGACGACTAGCGGGGAGCAATGAGCAGTTCTTC. It is translated as CASSGRLAGSNEQFF.

This chain joins TRBV30 and TRBJ1-5; no firm D call. Trimming removed 0 bases from V and 6 bases from J, with 15 bases in between. The length of the CDR3 is 15 residues. The V gene's germline CDR1 is GTSNPN and CDR2 SVGIG (reference sequence). CDR3: CAWSVLTGSGQPQHF. CDR3 sequence (DNA): TGTGCCTGGAGTGTTTTAACGGGATCTGGTCAGCCCCAGCATTTT.

This clone came up a few times. J is TRBJ1-2 and V is TRBV30; no reliable D call. The CDR3 contains 12 residues. Germline CDR1 is GTSNPN and CDR2 is SVGIG (reference sequence). Between the trimmed V and J ends, which lost 8 bases and 6 bases, there was a span of 16 bases. The CDR3 is CAAWMGEDGYTF. As DNA, the CDR3 is TGTGCCGCGTGGATGGGTGAGGATGGCTACACCTTC.